This is a list of T cell receptor beta chains from one sample in a study of T cells in Graves' hyperthyroidism and ophthalmopathy. Via MiXCR, TCRdb re-called the multiplex PCR reads, giving one row per CDR3 protein. The sample has 500,000 to 650,000 distinct CDR3 sequences, 17% seen once. What was sequenced was blood. These receptors all come from a woman aged 18-29 years with Graves' ophthalmopathy. The conserved cysteine and the conserved F or W are not part of the CDR3 here.

j_call v_call cdr3_aa
TRBJ2-2 TRBV9 ASSLRPSGRAITGELF
TRBJ2-1 TRBV29-1 SVDPISPFFNNEQF
TRBJ1-2 TRBV7-9 ASSLPLDRSYGYT
TRBJ2-7 TRBV7-2 ASSPTGALSYEQY
TRBJ2-7 TRBV20-1 SAETGSSYEQY
TRBJ2-7 TRBV27 ASSLFGLALEQY
TRBJ2-2 TRBV4-1 ASSQGTGVTSGELF
TRBJ1-1 TRBV18 ASSPPGSENTEAF
TRBJ2-5 TRBV13 ASSRGETQY
TRBJ1-1 TRBV18 ASSPTSTEAF
TRBJ2-1 TRBV6-1 ASSNSGGPNEQF
TRBJ1-2 TRBV28 ASSLVSPRGYT
TRBJ1-5 TRBV28 ASSPLTGGNQPQH
TRBJ1-1 TRBV4-1 ASSQAGTGDTEAF
TRBJ2-4 TRBV6-2/TRBV6-3 ASRRDRPFNQAKNIQY
TRBJ2-2 TRBV6-1 ASRSRGNSGELF
TRBJ1-5 TRBV27 ASSLRQGTKPQH
TRBJ2-3 TRBV7-9 ASSTWTDTQY
TRBJ2-7 TRBV29-1 SAYSGRAYEQY
TRBJ2-3 TRBV11-3 ASSPGTLGTDTQY
TRBJ2-5 TRBV6-1 ASSEGSRYQETQY
TRBJ2-7 TRBV28 ASSQALDLLNEQY
TRBJ2-1 TRBV27 ASSPVLAGGPNEQF
TRBJ1-2 TRBV2 ASHGQTSNYGYT
TRBJ1-1 TRBV4-1 ASSQDGGTPF
TRBJ1-1 TRBV2 ASRESRNLNTEAF
TRBJ2-7 TRBV28 ASSAILAGHSYEQY
TRBJ1-5 TRBV11-2 ASSLGGPVNQPQH
TRBJ1-4 TRBV11-2 ASSLEGTEVEKLF
TRBJ2-2 TRBV7-2 ASSLLGGGNTGELF
TRBJ1-2 TRBV11-1 ASSWEGVDGYT
TRBJ2-7 TRBV10-3 AISPAGQGSSYEQY
TRBJ2-3 TRBV12-3/TRBV12-4 TSSYSRTSTDTQY
TRBJ1-5 TRBV6-1 ASSESTEPRH
TRBJ2-2 TRBV6-1 ASSAEGLGNAGELF
TRBJ2-7 TRBV20-1 SARKREGHYEQY
TRBJ1-2 TRBV28 ASSIAGTGPRGYT
TRBJ1-2 TRBV6-1 ASSEAVGQNLYGYT
TRBJ2-1 TRBV7-9 ASSYYASGTGPGNEQF
TRBJ2-7 TRBV7-8 ASSSRRQGGISYEQY
TRBJ1-5 TRBV6-1 AISESTRGGNQPQH
TRBJ2-1 TRBV18 ASSTGSSYNEQF
TRBJ2-1 TRBV5-6 ASSLGSNEQF
TRBJ2-3 TRBV9 ASSVTGLAGGVTDTQY
TRBJ2-1 TRBV5-6 ASSLAGTSGGADEQF
TRBJ1-4 TRBV2 ASTDRPTNEKLF
TRBJ1-1 TRBV18 ASSPPPDGITEAF
TRBJ1-1 TRBV6-1 ASSIRTEMNTEAF
TRBJ2-3 TRBV29-1 SVEDPSTDTQY
TRBJ2-1 TRBV27 ASSLFAGLAGSSSYNEQF